The T cell receptor (beta chain) under discussion was sequenced for a study of cytomegalovirus exposure and HLA in healthy donors. Points from the study as a whole: Accurate prediction of HLA-A and HLA-B alleles (for most subjects) was reportedly achieved from TCR beta sequences. Analysis performed later found more than 15,000 TCR beta sequences associated with HLA alleles at 0.05 false discovery rate.

13 Jbeta primers and 60 Vbeta primers were used for the PCR. Sequenced by immunoSEQ multiplex PCR; TCRdb stores in-frame clones only, minus some. In the table there are about 140,000 clones, around 80% of which are singletons. CDR1 SNHLY and CDR2 FYNNEI come from the germline V gene. This CDR3 contains 15 residues. V lost 7 bases and J lost 6; bases outside the gene matches: 5. To note about this clone: What it recognizes is unknown.

Everyone who donated was a healthy bone marrow donor. The sample taken for sequencing was PBMCs. This rearrangement joins TRBV2 to TRBJ1-6; 11 bases are a match to TRBD1. The sequence was obtained from a man aged 30-40 years in good health and CMV-seropositive. The DNA of the CDR3 is TGTGCCAGCAAAGGACAGGGGGCGATTAATTCACCCCTCCACTTT. This sequence encodes CASKGQGAINSPLHF.